This T cell receptor beta chain was recorded in a study of patients and donors after allogeneic stem cell transplantation. TCRdb processed the RT-PCR reads anew with MiXCR; each CDR3 protein has one entry. This sample has 400,000 to 500,000 distinct CDR3 sequences, with approximately 16% found just once. Germline-derived CDR1 and CDR2 are DFQATT and SNEGSKA (reference sequence). V was cut by 1 base and J by 0 bases, with 7 bases left in between. The CDR3 length is 14 residues. The J gene is TRBJ1-5, the V gene TRBV20-1; no firm D call. This TCR derives from a human donor who was either an allogeneic HSCT recipient or a stem cell or donor lymphocyte infusion donor (not recorded which). It is not recorded whose cells these are; they may come from a transplant donor. Input material: blood, either unsorted or a sorted T cell fraction (not recorded which). CDR3 sequence: CSARGGSSNQPQHF. The CDR3 coding sequence is TGCAGTGCTAGAGGTGGCAGTAGCAATCAGCCCCAGCATTTT.